This T cell receptor (beta chain) was sequenced during a study of cytotoxic CD8 clonotypes in ibrutinib-treated CLL. Clones were sequenced by immunoSEQ multiplex PCR, and TCRdb holds only the in-frame ones, with some missing. Of around 77,000 clones in the sample, 65% to 85% are singletons; the top ten hold more than 7.5%. Germline CDR1 reads MRHNA; CDR2 reads SNTAGT. Deletions cut 4 bases from V and 2 bases from J, with 8 bases between. CDR3 length: 13 amino acids. This sequence originates from a human donor with chronic lymphocytic leukemia. Sequenced material: PBMCs, taken at disease progression, from a patient treated with ibrutinib. J is TRBJ1-2 and V is TRBV6-4; perhaps TRBD1 as D (6 bases). CDR3 residues: CASSVDSNYGYTF. The CDR3 coding sequence is TGTGCCAGCAGTGTGGACAGCAACTATGGCTACACCTTC.